This T cell receptor beta chain originates from a study of response to subunit inactivated influenza vaccine. Study-wide results and caveats: The authors offered the suggestion that each seasonal influenza vaccination recruits few new T cells.

This clonotype was found many times. Antigen: not known. CDR3 length: 17 residues. V lost 4 bases, J lost 2 bases, and 13 bases stayed unmatched. Germline CDR1 is DFQATT and CDR2 is SNEGSKA (reference sequence). TCRdb reprocessed the RT-PCR reads via MiXCR and lists one record per CDR3 protein. In the table there are fewer than 600,000 distinct CDR3 sequences, roughly 7.9% of which are singletons. The starting material was PBMCs from blood, obtained less than 30 months after vaccination. The chain carries TRBV20-1 and TRBJ2-2; TRBD1 aligns across 7 bases. This sequence was found in a man between 50 and 75 years old who received an inactivated influenza vaccine. The CDR3 here is CSAKQMTGTYNTGELFF. CDR3 in DNA: TGCAGTGCTAAACAAATGACAGGGACCTACAACACCGGGGAGCTGTTTTTT.